A single sample gave rise to the 4 T cell receptor beta chains below, sequenced in a study of tumor-infiltrating lymphocytes in primary liver carcinoma. Starting material for RNA and DNA co-extraction consisted of roughly 19-30 mg of unsorted bulk tissue. Making TCR beta cDNA involved roughly 500 ng total RNA and a constant-region primer. Three rounds of nested multiplex PCR with slightly modified ARM-PCR produced TCR beta libraries. Researchers ran the first two PCR rounds for 9 to 10 cycles each with TRBV1-TRBV30 forward primers and a C-beta reverse primer. TCRdb processed the multiplex PCR reads anew with MiXCR; each CDR3 protein has one entry. The table lists around 26,000 distinct CDR3 sequences, approximately 78% of them singletons, with roughly half in the top ten. The sample consisted of liver tumor tissue from sampling region 3. This sample's subset: tumor region T3, left-lateral pole. The receptors shown here come from a man aged 40-50 years with primary liver carcinoma and hepatitis B virus infection.

This clonotype is medium-sized (0.01 to 0.1%) by share. The CDR3 here is CASSLEGADGELFF. The CDR3 DNA reads as TGTGCCAGCAGCTTAGAGGGGGCCGACGGGGAGCTGTTTTTT. The rearrangement joins TRBV7-9 to TRBJ2-2; 7 positions agree with TRBD1. The CDR3 is 14 residues long. CDR1 and CDR2 (germline): SEHNR, FQNEAQ (reference sequence). The J segment lost 7 bases and the V segment lost 1 base, leaving 3 bases of the junction unmatched.

Comment on this clonotype: Since a much larger clone is just one base distant, this may be a read error. The V gene is TRBV7-3, the J gene TRBJ2-1, with 11 positions matching TRBD2. The V segment lost 6 bases and the J segment 6 bases; nucleotides outside the gene matches: 7. This CDR3 has 15 residues. Germline V gene sequence: CDR1 SGHTA, CDR2 FQGTGA. This CDR3 reads CASRLTSGKPNEQFF. CDR3 nucleotide sequence: TGTGCCAGCAGGTTGACTAGCGGGAAACCCAATGAGCAGTTCTTC.

Points on this clonotype: A read error is likely, as this CDR3 ends without the conserved phenylalanine or tryptophan. The chain links TRBV29-1 to TRBJ2-1; a possible D gene is TRBD2 (6 bases). The CDR3 has 14 amino acids. Germline V gene lookup returns CDR1 SQVTM and CDR2 ANQGSEA. CDR3 amino acids: CGGIGRGTYNEQFS. The CDR3 nucleotides read TGCGGCGGGATCGGACGGGGGACCTACAATGAGCAGTTCTCC.

The chain combines TRBV4-1 with TRBJ1-4; D is possibly TRBD1 (5 bases). The germline V gene encodes CDR1 MGHRA and CDR2 YSYEKL. The CDR3 is made up of 15 amino acids. V was clipped by 5 bases and J by 5 bases, with 15 bases between them. CDR3 nucleotide sequence: TGCGCCAGCAGCGACGTGGGACTAGGCAATGAAAAACTGTTTTTT. This sequence encodes CASSDVGLGNEKLFF.